A single sample gave rise to the 9 T cell receptor beta chains below, sequenced in a study of shared clonotypes between healthy human individuals. The repertoire was sequenced with immunoSEQ multiplex PCR; TCRdb's copy has only in-frame clones and lacks some. The sample lists about 470,000 clones; roughly 77% were seen once. The sequencing sample was made of PBMCs. The source is a woman aged 40 to 49 in good health. Some clones in this sample may be carry-over from other donors' samples.

Remarks on this clone: The identical CDR3 is also encoded by other nucleotide sequences in the sample. The chain has TRBV20-1 and TRBJ2-5, with unresolved D. The CDR3 covers 11 residues. Trimming removed 6 bases at V and 1 base at J, with 6 bases between. Germline V gives CDR1 DFQATT, CDR2 SNEGSKA (reference sequence). This chain's CDR3 is CSARSQETQYF. In nucleotides, the CDR3 is TGCAGTGCGCGGAGCCAAGAGACCCAGTACTTC.

The chain recombines TRBV18 with TRBJ2-2; no clear D. Germline lookup yields CDR1 KGHSH and CDR2 LQKENI. The V end lost 2 bases, the J end lost 7 bases, and 8 bases lay between the germline ends. This CDR3 is 13 amino acids long. The CDR3 bases are TGTGCCAGCTCACCAGATGGGGACGGGGAGCTGTTTTTT. It translates to CASSPDGDGELFF.

The chain is built from TRBV10-3 and TRBJ1-5; 9 bases fit TRBD1. The CDR3 extends over 13 amino acids. J lost 5 bases, V lost 10 bases, and 6 bases had no gene match. CDR1 and CDR2 from the germline V gene are ENHRY and SYGVKD. CDR3 loop: CATRWDRDQPQHF. CDR3 coding DNA: TGTGCCACCCGCTGGGACAGGGATCAGCCCCAGCATTTT.

V usage is TRBV4-2 and J usage is TRBJ1-1; tentative D call: TRBD1 (5 bases). The V gene's germline CDR1 is LGHNA and CDR2 YNFKEQ. Trimming removed 1 base at V and 8 bases at J, with 11 bases between. The CDR3 is made up of 13 amino acids. CDR3 sequence reads: CASSQVGRAEAFF. The CDR3 DNA reads as TGTGCCAGCAGCCAAGTCGGCAGGGCGGAAGCTTTCTTT.

Only one count was recorded for this clone. The chain carries TRBV14 and TRBJ2-5; D may be TRBD2 (6 bases). The V gene's germline CDR1 is SGHDN and CDR2 FVKESK. Trimming took off 1 base at V and 5 bases at J, with 11 bases between the two ends. CDR3 size: 14 residues. CDR3 nucleotides: TGTGCCAGCAGCCAAGTTCGCGGGACGGAGACCCAGTACTTC. Translation gives CASSQVRGTETQYF.

The genes are TRBV11-1 and TRBJ2-2; D perhaps matches TRBD1 (6 bases). Germline V gene lookup returns CDR1 SGHAT and CDR2 FQDESV (reference sequence). The CDR3 loop spans 15 amino acids. The V gene lost 5 bases and the J gene lost 0 bases, with 10 bases spanning the gap. CDR3 loop: CASSQGQPNTGELFF. Written as DNA, the CDR3 is TGTGCCAGCAGCCAGGGGCAGCCGAACACCGGGGAGCTGTTTTTT.

The chain's CDR3 is CASSLGGPGGETQYF. The CDR3 DNA is TGTGCCAGCAGCTTAGGCGGGCCGGGGGGAGAGACCCAGTACTTC. This chain connects TRBV11-2 to TRBJ2-5, with 7 bases fitting TRBD2. Germline assignment: CDR1 SGHAT and CDR2 FQNNGV. The CDR3 runs 15 residues. With 1 base clipped from V and 4 bases from J, the junction kept 6 bases outside the gene matches.

The chain is built from TRBV19 and TRBJ1-1; D remains ambiguous. Germline CDR1 is LNHDA and CDR2 is SQIVND (reference sequence). The CDR3 loop spans 15 amino acids. V was clipped by 2 bases and J by 7 bases, with 17 bases between them. The CDR3 here is CASSISAVLGDEAFF. CDR3 nucleotide sequence: TGTGCCAGTAGTATAAGCGCCGTTCTTGGGGATGAAGCTTTCTTT.

The chain carries TRBV7-2 and TRBJ2-5; D gene unclear. The CDR3 is 13 residues long. The V end lost 5 bases, the J end lost 7 bases, and 14 bases lay between the germline ends. Germline assignment: CDR1 SGHTA and CDR2 FQGNSA. The CDR3 reads CASSPGPKGTQYF. The CDR3 DNA follows: TGTGCCAGCAGCCCTGGACCCAAAGGGACCCAGTACTTC. The full variable domain, with the rest looked up from reference TRBV7-2 and TRBJ2-5, is GAGVSQSPSNKVTEKGKDVELRCDPISGHTALYWYRQSLGQGLEFLIYFQGNSAPDKSGLPSDRFSAERTGGSVSTLTIQRTQQEDSAVYLCASSPGPKGTQYFGPGTRLLVL.